Here is one T cell receptor beta chain with its context. Trimming shortened V by 5 bases and J by 1 base, and 16 bases separated the two germline ends. CDR3 length equals 16 residues. Germline-derived CDR1 and CDR2 are MNHEY and SVGAGI. The source of the sample is a study of CD4 and CD8 cells across lung adenocarcinoma regions. TCRdb fed the PCR reads into MiXCR, producing one record per CDR3 protein. The sample consists of some 18,000 distinct CDR3 sequences, around 50% of them appearing once. Donors had localized lung adenocarcinoma, a non-small cell lung cancer. The TCR originated in a male donor with lung adenocarcinoma. The CD4 and CD8 labels of this study may be unreliable. This sequence joins TRBV6-5 and TRBJ2-3, with D perhaps TRBD1 or TRBD2 (7 bases each). Source material: CD8+ T cells from the margin of a lung tumor. This CDR3 is CASSHQGGEGTDTQYF. The CDR3 DNA is TGTGCCAGCAGTCACCAGGGGGGGGAGGGCACAGATACGCAGTATTTT.